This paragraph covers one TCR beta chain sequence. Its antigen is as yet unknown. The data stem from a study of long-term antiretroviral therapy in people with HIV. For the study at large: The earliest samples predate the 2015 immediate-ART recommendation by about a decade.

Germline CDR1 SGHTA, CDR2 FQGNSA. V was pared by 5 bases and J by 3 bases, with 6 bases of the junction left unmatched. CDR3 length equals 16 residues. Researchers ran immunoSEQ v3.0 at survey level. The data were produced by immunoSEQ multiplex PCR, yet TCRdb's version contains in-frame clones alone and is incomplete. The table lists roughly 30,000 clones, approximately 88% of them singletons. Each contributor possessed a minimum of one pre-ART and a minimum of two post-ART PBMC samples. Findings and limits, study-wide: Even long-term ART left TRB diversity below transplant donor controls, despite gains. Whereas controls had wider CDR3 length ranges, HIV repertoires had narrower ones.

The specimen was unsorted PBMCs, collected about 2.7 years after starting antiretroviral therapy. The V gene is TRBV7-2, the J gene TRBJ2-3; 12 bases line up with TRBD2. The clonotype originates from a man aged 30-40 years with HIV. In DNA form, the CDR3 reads TGTGCCAGCAGCACCACTAGCGGGAGGTGGACAGATACGCAGTATTTT. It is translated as CASSTTSGRWTDTQYF.